The 16 T cell receptor beta chains presented below share a single source sample, sequenced in a study of blood T cell repertoires in COVID-19. The data were produced by immunoSEQ multiplex PCR, yet TCRdb's version contains in-frame clones alone and is incomplete. The sample has about 67,000 clones, more than 75% seen once. Source material: peripheral blood. These receptors were collected from a man aged 45-65 years with active COVID-19.

The chain is built from TRBV7-2 and TRBJ1-6; 8 bases agree with TRBD1. Trimming at V came to 5 bases and at J to 0 bases, leaving 3 bases not matched to a gene. Germline CDR1 reads SGHTA; CDR2 reads FQGNSA. CDR3 length: 16 residues. CDR3 in amino acids: CASSPTGGSYNSPLHF. DNA for the CDR3: TGTGCCAGCAGCCCCACAGGGGGCTCCTATAATTCACCCCTCCACTTT.

For this clone: The junction and the germline gene differ at one end; a read error may be behind it. V usage is TRBV20-1 and J usage is TRBJ2-5; either TRBD1 or TRBD2 may fit D (6 bases each). The CDR3 has 13 amino acids. The germline gives CDR1 DFQATT, CDR2 SNEGSKA (reference sequence). DNA of the CDR3: TGCAGTGCTAGTGCGGGACACCAACAGACCCAGTACTTC. This translates into CSASAGHQQTQYF.

The chain uses TRBV4-2 and TRBJ1-5; D is uncertain. Germline V gene lookup returns CDR1 LGHNA and CDR2 YNFKEQ. The V gene lost 0 bases and the J gene lost 5 bases, with 8 bases spanning the gap. This CDR3 has 14 residues. Written as DNA, the CDR3 is TGTGCCAGCAGCCAAGAAGTGGCTTATCAGCCCCAGCATTTT. This codes for CASSQEVAYQPQHF.

V is TRBV12-3 or TRBV12-4 and J is TRBJ1-1; TRBD1 is a possible D gene (5 bases). V was cut by 7 bases and J by 1 base, with 10 bases left in between. The CDR3 loop spans 13 amino acids. The CDR3 DNA reads as TGTGCCAGCACCCCCGGGGGGAACACTGAAGCTTTCTTT. This encodes CASTPGGNTEAFF.

The V gene is TRBV5-4, the J gene TRBJ1-3; the match to TRBD1 covers 8 bases. The length of the CDR3 is 17 residues. Germline V gene sequence: CDR1 SGHNT, CDR2 YYREEE (reference sequence). Trimming cost V 4 bases and J 1 base; bases outside gene matches: 10. The CDR3 loop is CASSPNGQGSSGNTIYF. CDR3 DNA: TGTGCCAGCAGCCCCAACGGACAGGGTTCGTCTGGAAACACCATATATTTT.

This clone came up a few times. The chain recombines TRBV4-1 with TRBJ2-7, with TRBD2 identical over 10 bases. The trim removed 3 bases at V and 3 bases at J, leaving 5 bases unmatched. Per the germline V gene, CDR1 is MGHRA and CDR2 is YSYEKL. This CDR3 has 15 residues. The CDR3 coding sequence is TGCGCCAGCAGCCAGCTAGCGGGAGCGAACTACGAGCAGTACTTC. This gives the protein CASSQLAGANYEQYF.

CDR3 in DNA: TGTGCTAGTGGGCCCGGGACAGCCTCTGGAAACACCATATATTTT. Translation: CASGPGTASGNTIYF. V and J are TRBV12-5 and TRBJ1-3; TRBD1 agrees at 7 bases. Trimming at V came to 6 bases and at J to 0 bases, leaving 5 bases not matched to a gene. Germline CDR1 is LGHNT and CDR2 is FRNRAP. The CDR3 extends over 15 amino acids. Full variable domain (rest looked up from reference TRBV12-5 and TRBJ1-3): DARVTQTPRHKVTEMGQEVTMRCQPILGHNTVFWYRQTMMQGLELLAYFRNRAPLDDSGMPKDRFSAEMPDATLATLKIQPSEPRDSAVYFCASGPGTASGNTIYFGEGSWLTVV.

The chain employs TRBV2 and TRBJ2-1; D gene unclear. Germline-derived CDR1 and CDR2 are SNHLY and FYNNEI. Trimming took 5 bases from V and 4 from J, leaving 9 bases between them. This CDR3 spans 13 amino acids. The CDR3 spells CASSLYLYNEQFF. For the CDR3, the DNA is TGTGCCAGCAGTCTGTATCTGTACAATGAGCAGTTCTTC.

This chain uses TRBV3-1 (or the pseudogene TRBV3-2) with TRBJ1-1; D remains ambiguous. Germline CDR1 and CDR2: LGHDT and YNNKEL (reference sequence). The V gene lost 6 bases and the J gene lost 0 bases, with 11 bases spanning the gap. The length of the CDR3 is 14 residues. In DNA form, the CDR3 reads TGTGCCAGCAGGATGCGTAGTATGAACACTGAAGCTTTCTTT. It encodes CASRMRSMNTEAFF.

This clone came up a few times. The chain has TRBV27 and TRBJ2-7; 12 positions match TRBD1. The CDR3 loop spans 14 amino acids. The V gene's germline CDR1 is MNHEY and CDR2 SMNVEV (reference sequence). V lost 5 bases, J lost 4 bases, and 3 bases stayed unmatched. The CDR3 reads CASSVGQGAYEQYF. The CDR3, as DNA: TGTGCCAGCAGTGTGGGACAGGGGGCTTACGAGCAGTACTTC.

The J gene is TRBJ2-3, the V gene TRBV7-9, with 9 bases fitting TRBD2. Germline V gene lookup returns CDR1 SEHNR and CDR2 FQNEAQ (reference sequence). J was trimmed by 3 bases and V by 0 bases; bases with no gene match: 7. The CDR3 contains 17 residues. The CDR3 here is CASSLAQTSGRTDTQYF. As DNA, the CDR3 is TGTGCCAGCAGCTTAGCGCAGACTAGCGGAAGGACAGATACGCAGTATTTT.

The chain is built from TRBV6-5 and TRBJ1-3, with unresolved D. The ends were cut back, 8 bases at V and 3 bases at J, with 8 bases in the middle. The germline gives CDR1 MNHEY, CDR2 SVGAGI. The CDR3 runs to 12 residues. The CDR3 DNA is TGTGCCAGCTCGGCTAGTGGAAACACCATATATTTT. Translation gives CASSASGNTIYF.

With regard to this clone: The junction and the germline gene differ at one end; a read error may be behind it. This chain connects TRBV7-2 to TRBJ2-1; TRBD1 aligns across 7 bases. The V gene's germline CDR1 is SGHTA and CDR2 FQGNSA. There are 14 residues in the CDR3. The CDR3 DNA sequence: TGTGCCAGCAGGTTAGACAGGGTTGGGAATGAGCAGTTCTTC. Protein sequence: CASRLDRVGNEQFF.

V is TRBV9 and J is TRBJ2-2; perhaps TRBD2 as D (5 bases). V dropped 2 bases and J dropped 0 bases, with 11 bases sitting between them. CDR1 and CDR2 from the germline V gene are SGDLS and YYNGEE. This CDR3 spans 16 amino acids. Here the CDR3 DNA reads TGTGCCAGCAGCGTCCTTCGGACTCCGAACACCGGGGAGCTGTTTTTT. Translating it yields CASSVLRTPNTGELFF.

V gene TRBV19 combines with J gene TRBJ1-2, with a possible D match to TRBD1 (6 bases). Germline V gene sequence: CDR1 LNHDA, CDR2 SQIVND (reference sequence). Trimming removed 1 base from V and 8 bases from J, with 17 bases in between. The length of the CDR3 is 15 residues. The CDR3 coding sequence is TGTGCCAGTAGTATAGTGCCCGGGGACATCGGCGGCTACACCTTC. Translating gives CASSIVPGDIGGYTF.

The J gene is TRBJ2-2, the V gene TRBV19; 8 bases are a match to TRBD2. Losses at the gene ends were 7 bases for V and 5 bases for J; bases not matched to a gene: 6. Germline V gene lookup returns CDR1 LNHDA and CDR2 SQIVND (reference sequence). The CDR3 length is 14 residues. The CDR3 DNA follows: TGTGCCAGTACTAGCGGGTGGGGGACCGGGGAGCTGTTTTTT. Translating gives CASTSGWGTGELFF.